This entry lists 15 T cell receptor beta chains sequenced from one sample in a study of T-cell memory formation after mild COVID-19. TCRdb itself ran the 5' RACE reads through MiXCR, one entry per CDR3 protein. The sample includes under 85,000 distinct CDR3 sequences, roughly 14% of them seen just once. Sequencing input: PBMCs or a T cell subset sorted from them (not recorded which). The receptors were sampled from an adult woman who had mild COVID-19 (a few samples of this study predate the infection). Cell type and time point are not known.

This chain connects TRBV12-3 or TRBV12-4 to TRBJ2-3; TRBD1 agrees at 8 bases. The CDR3 length is 14 residues. V lost 6 bases, J lost 7 bases, and 9 bases stayed unmatched. CDR3 coding DNA: TGTGCCAGCAGCCCTAGGACAGGGCAGCATACGCAGTATTTT. This sequence encodes CASSPRTGQHTQYF.

V and J are TRBV19 and TRBJ2-6; D call uncertain. Between the trimmed V and J ends, which lost 4 bases and 2 bases, there was a span of 6 bases. The CDR3 covers 14 residues. CDR1 and CDR2 (germline): LNHDA, SQIVND (reference sequence). CDR3 coding DNA: TGTGCCAGTAGTAGTCTTACTGGGGCCAACGTCCTGACTTTC. It is translated as CASSSLTGANVLTF.

The gene calls are TRBV27 and TRBJ2-7; 7 bases agree with TRBD1. CDR1 MNHEY and CDR2 SMNVEV come from the germline V gene (reference sequence). The CDR3 loop spans 13 amino acids. Germline trimming cut 7 bases from V and 5 bases from J; bases unmatched to any gene: 8. The CDR3 spells CASTGQTGNEQYF. In nucleotides, the CDR3 is TGTGCCAGCACCGGACAGACAGGGAACGAGCAGTACTTC.

The chain uses TRBV5-6 and TRBJ2-7; 10 bases fit TRBD2. Germline trimming cut 0 bases from V and 2 bases from J; bases unmatched to any gene: 5. The germline gives CDR1 SGHDT, CDR2 YYEEEE. The CDR3 covers 16 residues. CDR3 loop: CASSLASGGPAYEQYF. The CDR3 coding sequence is TGTGCCAGCAGCTTGGCTAGCGGGGGACCGGCCTACGAGCAGTACTTC.

This clonotype has only a few counts. The gene calls are TRBV7-2 and TRBJ2-3, with D possibly being TRBD2 (6 bases). The CDR3 sequence is 14 residues long. Trimming shortened V by 5 bases and J by 3 bases, and 12 bases separated the two germline ends. Germline V CDR1 and CDR2: SGHTA, FQGNSA. The CDR3 protein is CASSPRDFTDTQYF. The CDR3 DNA follows: TGTGCCAGCAGCCCCCGGGACTTTACAGATACGCAGTATTTT. Complete variable domain (other parts from reference TRBV7-2 and TRBJ2-3): GAGVSQSPSNKVTEKGKDVELRCDPISGHTALYWYRQSLGQGLEFLIYFQGNSAPDKSGLPSDRFSAERTGGSVSTLTIQRTQQEDSAVYLCASSPRDFTDTQYFGPGTRLTVL.

This clonotype occurred many times. The chain has TRBV7-2 and TRBJ2-1; possibly TRBD1 for D (5 bases). The V end lost 5 bases, the J end lost 5 bases, and 19 bases lay between the germline ends. Per germline, CDR1 SGHTA and CDR2 FQGNSA. This CDR3 is 16 amino acids long. The CDR3 coding sequence is TGTGCCAGCAGCGCCGTGTTACTGGGCAGGGACAATGAGCAGTTCTTC. Protein product: CASSAVLLGRDNEQFF.

This clonotype was found many times. The chain employs TRBV7-9 and TRBJ2-1; tentatively, D is TRBD1 or TRBD2 (7 bases each). The CDR3 contains 12 residues. V shed 4 bases and J shed 9 bases, with 10 bases lying between them. From germline, CDR1 is SEHNR and CDR2 FQNEAQ (reference sequence). The CDR3 DNA is TGTGCCAGCAGCTCAGGGGGGGGTGAGCAGTTCTTC. Amino acid sequence: CASSSGGGEQFF.

This clonotype was found once. The rearrangement joins TRBV20-1 to TRBJ2-2; tentatively, D is TRBD2 (7 bases). CDR1 DFQATT and CDR2 SNEGSKA come from the germline V gene (reference sequence). The germline V and J ends were trimmed by 6 bases and 1 base, with 12 bases remaining between them. This CDR3 spans 14 amino acids. Written as DNA, the CDR3 is TGCAGTGCGGGGGGGGGGCTGAACACCGGGGAGCTGTTTTTT. It is translated as CSAGGGLNTGELFF.

The gene calls are TRBV12-3 or TRBV12-4 and TRBJ1-6; 7 bases are shared with TRBD1. The J segment lost 11 bases and the V segment lost 6 bases, leaving 10 bases of the junction unmatched. The CDR3 runs to 14 residues. The CDR3 DNA sequence: TGTGCCAGCAGCTCCGGGACAGTCGTTCCACCCCTCCACTTT. Its protein product is CASSSGTVVPPLHF.

The chain combines TRBV6-1 with TRBJ1-1; a possible D gene is TRBD1 (5 bases). The V gene's germline CDR1 is MNHNS and CDR2 SASEGT. This CDR3 has 18 amino acids. V dropped 6 bases and J dropped 0 bases, with 23 bases sitting between them. CDR3 bases: TGTGCCAGCAGGAGGACGTGGGGGTACGGATCCATGAACACTGAAGCTTTCTTT. This encodes CASRRTWGYGSMNTEAFF.

This clonotype was observed a few times. J is TRBJ2-7 and V is TRBV2; D is perhaps TRBD2 (7 bases). V lost 10 bases and J 3 bases, leaving 25 bases between the germline ends. There are 16 residues in the CDR3. Germline CDR1 reads SNHLY; CDR2 reads FYNNEI. The CDR3 DNA is TGTGCCACATTAGGGGGGGGTCTAGCGGACGGCTACGAGCAGTACTTC. It encodes CATLGGGLADGYEQYF.

The chain recombines TRBV11-3 with TRBJ2-1; D might be TRBD2 (5 bases). This CDR3 spans 14 amino acids. CDR1 SGHNT and CDR2 YENEEA come from the germline V gene. The V gene lost 7 bases and the J gene lost 7 bases, with 17 bases spanning the gap. The CDR3 region is CASTQALGVNEQFF. In DNA, the CDR3 is TGTGCCAGCACCCAAGCCCTCGGGGTGAATGAGCAGTTCTTC.

The chain is built from TRBV7-3 and TRBJ1-1; no clear D gene. V was pared by 4 bases and J by 3 bases, with 9 bases between. The CDR3 contains 13 residues. Germline V lookup: CDR1 SGHTA, CDR2 FQGTGA. For the CDR3, the DNA is TGTGCCAGCAGCTATCGGTTCGACACTGAAGCTTTCTTT. Encoded protein: CASSYRFDTEAFF.

The rearrangement links TRBV29-1 to TRBJ1-5, with TRBD1 as a possible D gene (5 bases). The CDR3 has 21 residues. Germline lookup yields CDR1 SQVTM and CDR2 ANQGSEA. The V end lost 0 bases, the J end lost 0 bases, and 27 bases lay between the germline ends. This chain's CDR3 is CSVEEDMIRSGVEPSNQPQHF. The CDR3 DNA is TGCAGCGTTGAAGAGGACATGATTCGGTCCGGGGTTGAACCTAGCAATCAGCCCCAGCATTTT.

The rearrangement links TRBV7-3 to TRBJ2-2; perhaps TRBD2 as D (5 bases). The germline V gene has CDR1 SGHTA and CDR2 FQGTGA. CDR3 length: 13 residues. V was cut by 8 bases and J by 1 base, with 8 bases left in between. In DNA form, the CDR3 reads TGTGCCAGCGCTCGGGAGAACACCGGGGAGCTGTTTTTT. Amino acids: CASARENTGELFF.